These 8 T cell receptor beta chains came from one sample sequenced in a study of blood T cells in healthy people across ages. It was with a sample-barcoded 5' primer and a J-beta primer mix that a second PCR of roughly 7 to 12 cycles was run. TCRdb reanalysed the 5' RACE reads using MiXCR and keeps one entry per CDR3 protein. The sample records more than 900,000 distinct CDR3 sequences, approximately 26% being singletons. These data also formed part of another study, on T cells of mothers and their children.

Sequencing was done on a sample of blood. The receptors come from a girl aged 2 to 9 in good health.

The chain combines TRBV4-1 with TRBJ1-4; D gene uncertain. V gave up 1 base and J gave up 0 bases, with 18 bases separating them. There are 19 residues in the CDR3. Germline lookup yields CDR1 MGHRA and CDR2 YSYEKL. CDR3 DNA sequence: TGCGCCAGCAGCCAAGTCGGCAGGCGCGGCATGGCAACTAATGAAAAACTGTTTTTT. Amino acids: CASSQVGRRGMATNEKLFF.

This clonotype has a handful of counts. The chain carries TRBV5-5 and TRBJ2-7; TRBD1 agrees at 9 bases. Germline CDR1 and CDR2: SGHKS and YYEKEE (reference sequence). The length of the CDR3 is 16 residues. With V trimmed by 4 bases and J by 2 bases, 10 bases remained unmatched. The CDR3, as DNA: TGTGCCAGCAGCGGATTACGGGACAGGGAAACCTACGAGCAGTACTTC. Protein product: CASSGLRDRETYEQYF. The whole variable domain, filled in from reference TRBV5-5 and TRBJ2-7, reads DAGVTQSPTHLIKTRGQQVTLRCSPISGHKSVSWYQQVLGQGPQFIFQYYEKEERGRGNFPDRFSARQFPNYSSELNVNALLLGDSALYLCASSGLRDRETYEQYFGPGTRLTVT.

V and J are TRBV20-1 and TRBJ2-3, with D perhaps being TRBD1 or TRBD2 (6 bases each). The V end lost 0 bases, the J end lost 1 base, and 20 bases lay between the germline ends. CDR1 DFQATT and CDR2 SNEGSKA come from the germline V gene (reference sequence). The CDR3 is made up of 18 amino acids. This CDR3 reads CSARDRLLGGPRTDTQYF. The CDR3 region has the DNA TGCAGTGCTAGAGATCGCCTTCTAGGGGGGCCTCGCACAGATACGCAGTATTTT.

This chain's CDR3 is CASSQDSAGDYNEQFF. Written as DNA, the CDR3 is TGTGCCAGCAGCCAAGATTCCGCGGGAGATTACAATGAGCAGTTCTTC. J is TRBJ2-1 and V is TRBV4-2, with 7 bases fitting TRBD2. The germline V gene has CDR1 LGHNA and CDR2 YNFKEQ. The CDR3 has 16 amino acids. V dropped 0 bases and J dropped 4; count of bases not matched to a gene: 6.

This chain links TRBV24-1 with TRBJ2-5; 10 bases agree with TRBD2. The J call may not be correct, given that the DNA end is closer to TRBJ2-1. This CDR3 is built from 14 residues. CDR1 is KGHDR and CDR2 is SFDVKD in the germline V gene. CDR3: CATGRGLANSEQFF. The CDR3 DNA is TGTGCCACCGGAAGGGGACTAGCGAACAGTGAGCAGTTCTTC.

This clonotype was counted many times. This chain uses TRBV4-2 with TRBJ2-5; D perhaps matches TRBD1 (6 bases). The J call is in doubt because the DNA end fits TRBJ2-7 better. Germline-derived CDR1 and CDR2 are LGHNA and YNFKEQ. The CDR3 length is 13 residues. The CDR3 nucleotides read TGTGCCAGCAGCCATGGGGGCCCCTACGAGCAGTACTTC. This codes for CASSHGGPYEQYF.

The chain combines TRBV7-3 with TRBJ2-2, with a possible D match to TRBD2 (6 bases). CDR3 size: 14 residues. Germline loops: CDR1 SGHTA, CDR2 FQGTGA. Trimming took 6 bases from V and 6 from J, leaving 14 bases between them. The DNA of the CDR3 is TGTGCCAGCAGGCCCGAAGGAGGGCCCGGGGAGCTGTTTTTT. It specifies CASRPEGGPGELFF. The full variable domain, its missing parts supplied by reference TRBV7-3 and TRBJ2-2, is GAGVSQTPSNKVTEKGKYVELRCDPISGHTALYWYRQSLGQGPEFLIYFQGTGAADDSGLPNDRFFAVRPEGSVSTLKIQRTERGDSAVYLCASRPEGGPGELFFGEGSRLTVL.

The V call is TRBV12-3 or TRBV12-4, the J call TRBJ2-1, with D tentatively TRBD1 or TRBD2 (5 bases each). This CDR3 comprises 14 residues. V dropped 3 bases and J dropped 8 bases, with 14 bases sitting between them. CDR3 nucleotides: TGTGCCAGCAGTTTGGGACCACCGGGGCATGAGCAGTTCTTC. It codes for CASSLGPPGHEQFF.